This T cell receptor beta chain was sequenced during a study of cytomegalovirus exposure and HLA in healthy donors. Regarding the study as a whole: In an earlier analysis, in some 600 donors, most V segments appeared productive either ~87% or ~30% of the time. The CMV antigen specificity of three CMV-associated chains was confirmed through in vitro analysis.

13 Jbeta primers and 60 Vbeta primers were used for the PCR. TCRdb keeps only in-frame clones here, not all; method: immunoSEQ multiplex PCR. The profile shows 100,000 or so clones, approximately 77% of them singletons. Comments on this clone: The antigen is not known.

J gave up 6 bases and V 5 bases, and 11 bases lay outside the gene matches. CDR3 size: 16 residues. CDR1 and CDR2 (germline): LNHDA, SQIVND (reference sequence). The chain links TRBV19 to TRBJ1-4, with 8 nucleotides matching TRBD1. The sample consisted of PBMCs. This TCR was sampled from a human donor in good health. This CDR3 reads CASSPRVRGQDEKLFF. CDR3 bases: TGTGCCAGTAGTCCCCGAGTCAGGGGGCAGGATGAAAAACTGTTTTTT.